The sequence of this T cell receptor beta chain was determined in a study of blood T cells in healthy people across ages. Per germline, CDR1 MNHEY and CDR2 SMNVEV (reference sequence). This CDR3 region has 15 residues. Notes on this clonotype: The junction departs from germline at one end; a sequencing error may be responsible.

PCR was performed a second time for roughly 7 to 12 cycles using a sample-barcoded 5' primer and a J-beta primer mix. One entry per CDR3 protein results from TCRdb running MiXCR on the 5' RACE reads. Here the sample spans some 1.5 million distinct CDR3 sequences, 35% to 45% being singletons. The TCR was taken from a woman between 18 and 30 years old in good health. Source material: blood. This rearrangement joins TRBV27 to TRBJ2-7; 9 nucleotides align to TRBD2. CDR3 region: CPSSFRAGGPYEQYF. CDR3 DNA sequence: TGTCCCAGCAGTTTCAGAGCGGGAGGCCCCTACGAGCAGTACTTC.